The 4 T cell receptor beta chains presented below share a single source sample, sequenced in a study of blood T cell repertoires in COVID-19. TCRdb keeps only in-frame clones here, not all; method: immunoSEQ multiplex PCR. This sample carries roughly 83,000 clones, around 86% of them seen once, and the ten largest clones take approximately 8.1%. The sample comprised peripheral blood. The receptor source for this set is a man aged 45 to 65 with active COVID-19.

The chain recombines TRBV5-4 with TRBJ2-7; tentatively, D is TRBD1 (6 bases). Germline CDR1 and CDR2: SGHNT and YYREEE (reference sequence). CDR3 length: 14 amino acids. Trimming stripped 4 bases from V and 2 bases from J, with 13 bases between. The CDR3 coding sequence is TGTGCCAGCAGCCTCCGGACAGAAACCTACGAGCAGTACTTC. Translated: CASSLRTETYEQYF.

The chain has TRBV27 and TRBJ1-1, with 7 bases lining up with TRBD1. The germline V gene has CDR1 MNHEY and CDR2 SMNVEV (reference sequence). CDR3 size: 13 residues. The V and J ends lost 8 bases and 8 bases, in that order; junction bases with no gene match: 11. CDR3 nucleotide sequence: TGTGCCAGCGGACCCGGGACAGTTATCGAAGCTTTCTTT. It translates to CASGPGTVIEAFF.

V is TRBV3-1 (or the pseudogene TRBV3-2) and J is TRBJ2-1, with 11 bases fitting TRBD2. V trimming: 6 bases; J trimming: 6 bases; junction bases outside the gene matches: 7. Germline values: CDR1 LGHDT, CDR2 YNNKEL (reference sequence). The CDR3 length is 15 residues. The CDR3 here is CASRTSGGLRNEQFF. The CDR3 DNA is TGTGCCAGCAGAACTAGCGGGGGCCTCCGCAATGAGCAGTTCTTC.

The rearrangement uses TRBV6-4 and TRBJ1-6; D is uncertain. Trimming shortened V by 2 bases and J by 6 bases, and 5 bases separated the two germline ends. The germline V gene has CDR1 MRHNA and CDR2 SNTAGT. The length of the CDR3 is 13 residues. CDR3 sequence reads: CASSDRLNSPLHF. In DNA, the CDR3 is TGTGCCAGCAGTGACAGACTTAATTCACCCCTCCACTTT.